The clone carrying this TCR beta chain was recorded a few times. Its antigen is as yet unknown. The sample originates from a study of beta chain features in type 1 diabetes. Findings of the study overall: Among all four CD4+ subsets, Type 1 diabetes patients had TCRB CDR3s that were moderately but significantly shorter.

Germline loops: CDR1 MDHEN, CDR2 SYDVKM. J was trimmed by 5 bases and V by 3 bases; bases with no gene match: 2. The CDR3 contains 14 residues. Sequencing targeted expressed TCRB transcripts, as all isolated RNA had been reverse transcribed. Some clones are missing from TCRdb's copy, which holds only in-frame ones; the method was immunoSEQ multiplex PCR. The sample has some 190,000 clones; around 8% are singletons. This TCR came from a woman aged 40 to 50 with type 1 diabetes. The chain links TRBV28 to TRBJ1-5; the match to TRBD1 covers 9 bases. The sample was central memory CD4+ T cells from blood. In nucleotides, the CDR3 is TGTGCCAGCAGTTTGGACAGGGGTTATCAGCCCCAGCATTTT. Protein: CASSLDRGYQPQHF.